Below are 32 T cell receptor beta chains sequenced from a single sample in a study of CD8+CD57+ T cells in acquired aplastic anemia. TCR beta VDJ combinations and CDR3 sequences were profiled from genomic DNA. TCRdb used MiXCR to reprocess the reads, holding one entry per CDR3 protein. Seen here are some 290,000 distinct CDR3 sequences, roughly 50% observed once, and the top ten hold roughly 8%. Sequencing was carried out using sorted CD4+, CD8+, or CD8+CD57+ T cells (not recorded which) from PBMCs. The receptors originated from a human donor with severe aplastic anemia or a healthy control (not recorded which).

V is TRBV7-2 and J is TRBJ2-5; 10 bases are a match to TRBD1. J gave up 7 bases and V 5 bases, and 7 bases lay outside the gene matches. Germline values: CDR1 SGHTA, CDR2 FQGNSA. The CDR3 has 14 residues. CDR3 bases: TGTGCCAGCAGCCAGGACAGGGGGAAGGGGACCCAGTACTTC. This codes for CASSQDRGKGTQYF.

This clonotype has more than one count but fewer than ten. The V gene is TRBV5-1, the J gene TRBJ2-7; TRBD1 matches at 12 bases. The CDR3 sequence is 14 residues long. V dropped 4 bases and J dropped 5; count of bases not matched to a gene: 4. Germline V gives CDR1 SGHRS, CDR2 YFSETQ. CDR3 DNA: TGCGCCAGCAGCGCGGGACAGGGGGCCCACGAGCAGTACTTC. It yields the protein CASSAGQGAHEQYF. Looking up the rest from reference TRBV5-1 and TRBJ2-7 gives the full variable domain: KAGVTQTPRYLIKTRGQQVTLSCSPISGHRSVSWYQQTPGQGLQFLFEYFSETQRNKGNFPGRFSGRQFSNSRSEMNVSTLELGDSALYLCASSAGQGAHEQYFGPGTRLTVT.

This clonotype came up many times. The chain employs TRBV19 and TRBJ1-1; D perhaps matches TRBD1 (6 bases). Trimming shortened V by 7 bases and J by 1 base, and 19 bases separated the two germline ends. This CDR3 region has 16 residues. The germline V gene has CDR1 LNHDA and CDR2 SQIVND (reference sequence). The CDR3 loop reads CASMGGRPAKNTEAFF. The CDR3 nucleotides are TGTGCCAGTATGGGGGGCAGACCAGCGAAGAACACTGAAGCTTTCTTT.

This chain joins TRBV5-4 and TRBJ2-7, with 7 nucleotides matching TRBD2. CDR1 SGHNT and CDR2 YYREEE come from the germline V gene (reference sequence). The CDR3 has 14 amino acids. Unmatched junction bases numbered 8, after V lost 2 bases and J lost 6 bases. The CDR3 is CASSFASGDVEQYF. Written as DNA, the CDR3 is TGTGCCAGCAGCTTCGCCAGCGGGGATGTCGAGCAGTACTTC.

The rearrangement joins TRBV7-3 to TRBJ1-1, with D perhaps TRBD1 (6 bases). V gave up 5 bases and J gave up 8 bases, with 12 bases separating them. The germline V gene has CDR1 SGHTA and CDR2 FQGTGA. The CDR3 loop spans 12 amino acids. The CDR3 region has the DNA TGTGCCAGCAGCGACCAGGGGAACGAAGCTTTCTTT. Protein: CASSDQGNEAFF.

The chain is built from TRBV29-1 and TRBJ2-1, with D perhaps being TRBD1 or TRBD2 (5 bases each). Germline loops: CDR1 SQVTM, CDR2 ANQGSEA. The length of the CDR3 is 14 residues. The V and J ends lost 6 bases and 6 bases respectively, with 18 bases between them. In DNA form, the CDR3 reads TGCAGCGTCCGAAGGGGAGTGGTCCCCAATGAGCAGTTCTTC. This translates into CSVRRGVVPNEQFF.

The CDR3 reads CASSQGLAGLWNEQFF. The CDR3 bases are TGTGCCAGCAGCCAGGGACTAGCGGGATTGTGGAATGAGCAGTTCTTC. The chain employs TRBV7-2 and TRBJ2-1, with 13 bases aligning to TRBD2. The CDR3 spans 16 residues. V trimming: 5 bases; J trimming: 7 bases; junction bases outside the gene matches: 8. CDR1 is SGHTA and CDR2 is FQGNSA in the germline V gene.

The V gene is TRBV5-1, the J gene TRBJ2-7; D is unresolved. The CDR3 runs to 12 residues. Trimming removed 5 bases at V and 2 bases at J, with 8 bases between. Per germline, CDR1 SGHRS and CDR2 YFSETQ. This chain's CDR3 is CASRYEAYEQYF. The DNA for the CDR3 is TGCGCCAGCAGGTATGAGGCCTACGAGCAGTACTTC.

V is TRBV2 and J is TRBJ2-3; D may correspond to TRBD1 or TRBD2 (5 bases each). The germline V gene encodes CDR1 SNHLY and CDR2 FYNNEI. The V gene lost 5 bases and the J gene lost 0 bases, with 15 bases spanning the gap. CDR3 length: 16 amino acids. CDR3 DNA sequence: TGTGCCAGCAGTTACGGGACCCCTGCTAGCACAGATACGCAGTATTTT. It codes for CASSYGTPASTDTQYF.

CDR3 in amino acids: CASSPGAGFNEKLFF. CDR3 DNA: TGTGCCAGTAGCCCCGGGGCCGGATTTAATGAAAAACTGTTTTTT. The chain combines TRBV19 with TRBJ1-4; tentatively, D is TRBD1 (5 bases). CDR3 length: 15 residues. CDR1 is LNHDA and CDR2 is SQIVND in the germline V gene (reference sequence). V dropped 6 bases and J dropped 4 bases, with 15 bases sitting between them.

The CDR3 bases are TGTGCCAGCCAGGGGGGGTCGCCTGGAAACACCATATATTTT. It codes for CASQGGSPGNTIYF. The chain joins TRBV2 to TRBJ1-3, with 7 bases that match TRBD1. Per the germline V gene, CDR1 is SNHLY and CDR2 is FYNNEI. Trimming took 8 bases from V and 2 from J; bases not matched to a gene: 6. This CDR3 spans 14 amino acids.

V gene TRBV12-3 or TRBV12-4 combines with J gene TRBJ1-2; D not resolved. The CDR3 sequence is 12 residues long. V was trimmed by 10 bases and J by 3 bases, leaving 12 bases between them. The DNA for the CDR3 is TGTGCCACCCGACCGGATTACTATGGCTACACCTTC. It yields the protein CATRPDYYGYTF.

CDR3 region: CATSDGDREQFF. Written as DNA, the CDR3 is TGTGCCACCAGTGACGGGGATCGGGAGCAGTTCTTC. The rearrangement links TRBV24-1 to TRBJ2-1; D possibly corresponds to TRBD2 (5 bases). V was trimmed by 4 bases and J by 10 bases, leaving 10 bases between them. CDR3 size: 12 residues. CDR1 KGHDR and CDR2 SFDVKD come from the germline V gene.

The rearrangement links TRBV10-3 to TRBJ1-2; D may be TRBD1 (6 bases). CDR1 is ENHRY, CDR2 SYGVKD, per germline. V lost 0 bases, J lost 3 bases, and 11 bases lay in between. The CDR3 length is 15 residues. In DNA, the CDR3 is TGTGCCATCAGTGAGTCGAGCCAGGGGCACTATGGCTACACCTTC. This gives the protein CAISESSQGHYGYTF.

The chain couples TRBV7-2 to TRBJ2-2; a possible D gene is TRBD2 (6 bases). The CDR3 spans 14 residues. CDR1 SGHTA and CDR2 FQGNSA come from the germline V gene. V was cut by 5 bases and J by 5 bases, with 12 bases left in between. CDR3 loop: CASSVGGGTGELFF. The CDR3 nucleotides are TGTGCCAGCAGCGTAGGTGGGGGGACCGGGGAGCTGTTTTTT.

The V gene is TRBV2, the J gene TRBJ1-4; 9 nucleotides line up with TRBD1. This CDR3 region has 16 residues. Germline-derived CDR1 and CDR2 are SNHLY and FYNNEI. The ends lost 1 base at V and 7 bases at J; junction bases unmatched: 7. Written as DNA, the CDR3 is TGTGCCAGCAGTGAAGGGACAGGGGAGACATTTGAAAAACTGTTTTTT. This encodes CASSEGTGETFEKLFF.

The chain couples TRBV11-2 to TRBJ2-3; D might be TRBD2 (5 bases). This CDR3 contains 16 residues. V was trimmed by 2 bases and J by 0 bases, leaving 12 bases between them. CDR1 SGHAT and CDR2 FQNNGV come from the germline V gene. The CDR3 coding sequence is TGTGCCAGCAGCTTAATTCCTAGCACGAGCACAGATACGCAGTATTTT. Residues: CASSLIPSTSTDTQYF.

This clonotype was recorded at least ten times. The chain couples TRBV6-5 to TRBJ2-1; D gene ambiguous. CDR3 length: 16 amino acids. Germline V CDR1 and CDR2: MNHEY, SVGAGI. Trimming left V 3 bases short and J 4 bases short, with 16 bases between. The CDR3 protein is CASSYGLVSQYNEQFF. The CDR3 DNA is TGTGCCAGCAGTTATGGGTTAGTGTCTCAATACAATGAGCAGTTCTTC.

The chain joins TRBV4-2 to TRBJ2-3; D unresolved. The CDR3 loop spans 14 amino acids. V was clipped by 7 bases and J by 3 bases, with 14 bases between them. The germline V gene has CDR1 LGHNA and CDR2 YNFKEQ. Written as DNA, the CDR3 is TGTGCCAGCACCCTACTCTTAAGTACAGATACGCAGTATTTT. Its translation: CASTLLLSTDTQYF.

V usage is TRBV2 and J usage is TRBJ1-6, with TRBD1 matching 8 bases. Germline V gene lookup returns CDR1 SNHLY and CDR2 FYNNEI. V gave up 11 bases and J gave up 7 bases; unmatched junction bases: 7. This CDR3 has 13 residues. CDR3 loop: CAGQGQSNSPLHF. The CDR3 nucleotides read TGTGCCGGACAGGGACAGTCAAATTCACCCCTCCACTTT.

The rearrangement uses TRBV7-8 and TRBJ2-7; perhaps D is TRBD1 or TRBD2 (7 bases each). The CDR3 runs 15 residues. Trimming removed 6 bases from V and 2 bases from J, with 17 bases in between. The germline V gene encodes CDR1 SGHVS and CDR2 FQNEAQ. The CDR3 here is CASRGGETGTYEQYF. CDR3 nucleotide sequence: TGTGCCAGCAGGGGGGGGGAGACAGGGACCTACGAGCAGTACTTC.

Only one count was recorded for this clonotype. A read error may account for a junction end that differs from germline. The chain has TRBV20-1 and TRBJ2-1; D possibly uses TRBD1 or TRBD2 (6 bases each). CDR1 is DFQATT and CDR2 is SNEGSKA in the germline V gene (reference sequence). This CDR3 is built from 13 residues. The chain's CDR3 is CNARSGATIQQFF. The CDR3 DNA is TGCAATGCTAGATCGGGGGCGACGATTCAGCAGTTCTTC.

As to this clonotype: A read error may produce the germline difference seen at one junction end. The CDR3 here is CATSRDTQYF. In DNA, the CDR3 is TGTGCCACCAGCAGAGATACGCAGTATTTT. The chain employs TRBV15 and TRBJ2-3, with unresolved D. Germline-derived CDR1 and CDR2 are LNHNV and YYDKDF (reference sequence). There are 10 residues in the CDR3.

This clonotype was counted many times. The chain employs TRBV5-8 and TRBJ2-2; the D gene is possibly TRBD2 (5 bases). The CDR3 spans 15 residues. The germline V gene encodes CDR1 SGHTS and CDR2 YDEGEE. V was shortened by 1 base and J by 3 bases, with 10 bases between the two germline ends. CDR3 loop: CASSLLGVDTGELFF. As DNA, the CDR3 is TGTGCCAGCAGCTTGCTGGGAGTCGACACCGGGGAGCTGTTTTTT.

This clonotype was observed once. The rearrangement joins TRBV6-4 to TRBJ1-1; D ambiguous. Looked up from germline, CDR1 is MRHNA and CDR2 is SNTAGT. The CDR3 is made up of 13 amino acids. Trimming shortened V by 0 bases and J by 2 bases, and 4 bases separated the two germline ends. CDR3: CASSDSDNTEAFF. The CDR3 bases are TGTGCCAGCAGTGACTCGGACAACACTGAAGCTTTCTTT.

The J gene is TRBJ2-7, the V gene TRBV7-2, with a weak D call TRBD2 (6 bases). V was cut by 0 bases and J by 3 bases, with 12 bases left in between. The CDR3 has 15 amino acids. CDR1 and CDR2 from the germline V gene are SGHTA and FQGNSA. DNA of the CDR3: TGTGCCAGCAGCTTAGCTAAGTTCGGGGGCTACGAGCAGTACTTC. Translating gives CASSLAKFGGYEQYF.

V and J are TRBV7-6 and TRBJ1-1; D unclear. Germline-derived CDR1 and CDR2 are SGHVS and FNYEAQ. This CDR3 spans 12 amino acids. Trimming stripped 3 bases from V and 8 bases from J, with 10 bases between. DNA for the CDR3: TGTGCCAGCAGCTTCCTGGACGGGGAAGCTTTCTTT. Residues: CASSFLDGEAFF.

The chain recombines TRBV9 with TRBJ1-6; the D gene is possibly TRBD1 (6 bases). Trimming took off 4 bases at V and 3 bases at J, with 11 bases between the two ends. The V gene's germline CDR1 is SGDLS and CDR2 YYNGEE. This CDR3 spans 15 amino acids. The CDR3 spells CASSPRDNYNSPLHF. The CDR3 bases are TGTGCCAGCAGCCCCCGGGACAACTATAATTCACCCCTCCACTTT.

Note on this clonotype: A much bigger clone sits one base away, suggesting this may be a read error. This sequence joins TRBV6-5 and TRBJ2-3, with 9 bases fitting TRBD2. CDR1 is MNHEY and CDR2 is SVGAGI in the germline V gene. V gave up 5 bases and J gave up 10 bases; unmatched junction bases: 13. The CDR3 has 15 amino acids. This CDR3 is CASSEVQRGAAAQYF. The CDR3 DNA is TGTGCCAGCAGTGAAGTACAGCGGGGGGCGGCTGCGCAGTATTTT.

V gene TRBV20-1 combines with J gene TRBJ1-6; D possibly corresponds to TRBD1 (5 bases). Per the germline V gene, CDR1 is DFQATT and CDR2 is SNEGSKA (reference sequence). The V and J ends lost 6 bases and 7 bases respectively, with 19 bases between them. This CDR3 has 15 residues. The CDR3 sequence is CSAKEGSPENSPLHF. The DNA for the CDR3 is TGCAGTGCAAAAGAGGGGTCTCCTGAGAATTCACCCCTCCACTTT.

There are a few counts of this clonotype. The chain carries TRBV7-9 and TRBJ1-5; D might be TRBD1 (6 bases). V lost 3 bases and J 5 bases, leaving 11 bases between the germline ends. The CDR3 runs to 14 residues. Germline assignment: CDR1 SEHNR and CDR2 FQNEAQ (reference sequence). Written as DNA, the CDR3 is TGTGCCAGCAGCTTTGGACAGCAAGATCAGCCCCAGCATTTT. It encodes CASSFGQQDQPQHF.

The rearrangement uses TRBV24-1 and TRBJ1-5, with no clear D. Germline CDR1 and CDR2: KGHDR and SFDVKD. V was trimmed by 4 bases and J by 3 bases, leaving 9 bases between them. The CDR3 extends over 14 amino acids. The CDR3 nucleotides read TGTGCCACCAGTGAAGCCGGGATCAATCAGCCCCAGCATTTT. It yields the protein CATSEAGINQPQHF.